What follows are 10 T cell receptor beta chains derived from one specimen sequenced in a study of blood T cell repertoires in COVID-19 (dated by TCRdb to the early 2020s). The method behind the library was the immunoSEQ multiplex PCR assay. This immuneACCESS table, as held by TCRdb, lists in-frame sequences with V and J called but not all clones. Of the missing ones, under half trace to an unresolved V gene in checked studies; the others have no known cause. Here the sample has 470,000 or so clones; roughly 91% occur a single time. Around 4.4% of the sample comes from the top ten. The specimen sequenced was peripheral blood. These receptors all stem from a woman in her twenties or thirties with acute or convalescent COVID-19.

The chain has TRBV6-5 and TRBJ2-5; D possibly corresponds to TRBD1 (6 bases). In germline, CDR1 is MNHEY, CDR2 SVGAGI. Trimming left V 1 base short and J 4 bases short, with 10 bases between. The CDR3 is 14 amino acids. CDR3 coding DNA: TGTGCCAGCAGTTACTTGGGGGCTGGAGAGACCCAGTACTTC. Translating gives CASSYLGAGETQYF.

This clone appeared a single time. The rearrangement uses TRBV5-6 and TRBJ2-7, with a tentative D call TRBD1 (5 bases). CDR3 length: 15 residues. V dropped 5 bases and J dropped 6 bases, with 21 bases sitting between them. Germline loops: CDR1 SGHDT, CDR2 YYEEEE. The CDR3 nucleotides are TGTGCCAGCAGTTTCGACCCGACAGATCTACGCGAGCAGTACTTC. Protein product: CASSFDPTDLREQYF.

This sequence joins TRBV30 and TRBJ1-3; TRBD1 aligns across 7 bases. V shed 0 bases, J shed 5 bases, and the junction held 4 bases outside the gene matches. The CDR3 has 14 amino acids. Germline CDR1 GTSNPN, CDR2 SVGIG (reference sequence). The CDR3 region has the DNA TGTGCCTGGAGTGTGACAGGGTACCGAAACACCATATATTTT. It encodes CAWSVTGYRNTIYF.

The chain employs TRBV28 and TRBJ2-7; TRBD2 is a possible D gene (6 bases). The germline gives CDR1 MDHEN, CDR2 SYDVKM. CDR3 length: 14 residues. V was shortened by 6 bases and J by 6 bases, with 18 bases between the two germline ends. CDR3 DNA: TGTGCCAGCAGGGCCGCCGGGGGAGGTGGCGAGCAGTACTTC. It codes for CASRAAGGGGEQYF. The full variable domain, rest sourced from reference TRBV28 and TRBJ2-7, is DVKVTQSSRYLVKRTGEKVFLECVQDMDHENMFWYRQDPGLGLRLIYFSYDVKMKEKGDIPEGYSVSREKKERFSLILESASTNQTSMYLCASRAAGGGGEQYFGPGTRLTVT.

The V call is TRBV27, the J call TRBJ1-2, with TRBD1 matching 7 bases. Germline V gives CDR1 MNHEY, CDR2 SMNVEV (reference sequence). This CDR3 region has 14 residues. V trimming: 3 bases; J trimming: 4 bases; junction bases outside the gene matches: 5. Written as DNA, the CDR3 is TGTGCCAGCAGTTTGGGGGGACAGAGCTATGGCTACACCTTC. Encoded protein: CASSLGGQSYGYTF.

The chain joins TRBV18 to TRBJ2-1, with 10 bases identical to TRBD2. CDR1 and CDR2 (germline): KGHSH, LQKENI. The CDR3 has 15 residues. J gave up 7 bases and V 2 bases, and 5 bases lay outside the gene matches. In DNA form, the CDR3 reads TGTGCCAGCTCACCAATGGCTAGCGGGGGTAATGAGCAGTTCTTC. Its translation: CASSPMASGGNEQFF.

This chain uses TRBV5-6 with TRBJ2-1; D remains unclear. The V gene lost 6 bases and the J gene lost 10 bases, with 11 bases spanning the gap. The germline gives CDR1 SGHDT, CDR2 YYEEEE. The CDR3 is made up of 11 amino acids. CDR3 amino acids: CASTRYLEQFF. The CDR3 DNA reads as TGTGCCAGCACCCGTTACTTGGAGCAGTTCTTC.

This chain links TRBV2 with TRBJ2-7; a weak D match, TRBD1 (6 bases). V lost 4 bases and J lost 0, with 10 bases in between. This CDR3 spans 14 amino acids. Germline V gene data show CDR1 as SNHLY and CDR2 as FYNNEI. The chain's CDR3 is CASSGQASSYEQYF. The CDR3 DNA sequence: TGTGCCAGCAGTGGACAGGCTAGCTCCTACGAGCAGTACTTC.

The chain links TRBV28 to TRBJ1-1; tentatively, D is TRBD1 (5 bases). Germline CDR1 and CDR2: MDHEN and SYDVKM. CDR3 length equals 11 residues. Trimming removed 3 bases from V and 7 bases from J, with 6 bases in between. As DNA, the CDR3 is TGTGCCAGCAGTTTTCAGGGTGAAGCTTTCTTT. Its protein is CASSFQGEAFF.

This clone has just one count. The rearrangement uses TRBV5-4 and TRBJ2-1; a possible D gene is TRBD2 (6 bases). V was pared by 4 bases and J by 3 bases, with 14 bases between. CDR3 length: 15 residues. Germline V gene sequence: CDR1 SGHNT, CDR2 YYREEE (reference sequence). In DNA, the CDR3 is TGTGCCAGCAGCCTCCGGGACTCCCACTACAATGAGCAGTTCTTC. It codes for CASSLRDSHYNEQFF. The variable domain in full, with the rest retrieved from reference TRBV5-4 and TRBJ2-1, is ETGVTQSPTHLIKTRGQQVTLRCSSQSGHNTVSWYQQALGQGPQFIFQYYREEENGRGNFPPRFSGLQFPNYSSELNVNALELDDSALYLCASSLRDSHYNEQFFGPGTRLTVL.